This T cell receptor beta chain was captured in a study of tumor-infiltrating lymphocytes in primary liver carcinoma. At the level of the study: Ages ranged from 30 to 69, with HCC or mixed HCC-cholangiocarcinoma.

About this clonotype itself: Its antigen is still unknown. Without the conserved terminal phenylalanine or tryptophan, this CDR3 likely stems from a read error.

The study, taken as a whole, reports: Tumor samples exhibited a significantly greater top-250-clone fraction than blood samples (p = 0.039). A small share of top clones, only about 8-25%, was found in all five tumor regions.

V dropped 5 bases and J dropped 3; count of bases not matched to a gene: 3. The CDR3 consists of 13 residues. Unsorted bulk tissue, about 19-32 mg of it, served as the source for co-extraction of RNA and DNA. Surgical resection served as treatment for the primary liver carcinoma of these patients. With 500 ng total RNA as template and a constant-region primer, TCR beta cDNA was made. Three nested multiplex PCR rounds, a slightly modified ARM-PCR method, built the TCR beta libraries. Researchers ran the first two PCR rounds for roughly 11 cycles each with TRBV1-TRBV30 forward primers and a C-beta reverse primer. TCRdb recomputed calls from the multiplex PCR reads with MiXCR, one row per CDR3 protein. The data hold some 32,000 distinct CDR3 sequences, with around 80% observed a single time.

This chain connects TRBV12-3 or TRBV12-4 to TRBJ2-7; 8 bases are shared with TRBD1. Sequencing used liver tumor tissue from sampling region 5. The subset denotes: tumor region T5, tumor centre. This TCR was recovered from a middle-aged man with primary liver carcinoma and hepatitis B virus infection. Written as DNA, the CDR3 is TGTGCCAGCAGTGACAGGGGCGACTACGAGCAGTACATC. Translation gives CASSDRGDYEQYI.